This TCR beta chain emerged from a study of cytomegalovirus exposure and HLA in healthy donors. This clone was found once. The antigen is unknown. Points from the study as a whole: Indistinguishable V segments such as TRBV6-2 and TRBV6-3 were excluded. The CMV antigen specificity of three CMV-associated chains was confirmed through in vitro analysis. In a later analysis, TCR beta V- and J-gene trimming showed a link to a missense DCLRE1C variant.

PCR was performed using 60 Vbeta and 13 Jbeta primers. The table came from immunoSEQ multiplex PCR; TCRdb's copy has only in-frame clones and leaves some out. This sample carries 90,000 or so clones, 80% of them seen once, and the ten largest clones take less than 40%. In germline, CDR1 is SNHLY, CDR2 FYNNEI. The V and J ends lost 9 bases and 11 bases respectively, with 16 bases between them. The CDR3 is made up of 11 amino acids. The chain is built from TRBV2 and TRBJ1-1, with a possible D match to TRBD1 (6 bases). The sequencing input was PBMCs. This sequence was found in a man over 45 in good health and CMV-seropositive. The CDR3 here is CASNRDEGAFF. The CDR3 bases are TGTGCCAGTAACAGGGATGAGGGGGCTTTCTTT.